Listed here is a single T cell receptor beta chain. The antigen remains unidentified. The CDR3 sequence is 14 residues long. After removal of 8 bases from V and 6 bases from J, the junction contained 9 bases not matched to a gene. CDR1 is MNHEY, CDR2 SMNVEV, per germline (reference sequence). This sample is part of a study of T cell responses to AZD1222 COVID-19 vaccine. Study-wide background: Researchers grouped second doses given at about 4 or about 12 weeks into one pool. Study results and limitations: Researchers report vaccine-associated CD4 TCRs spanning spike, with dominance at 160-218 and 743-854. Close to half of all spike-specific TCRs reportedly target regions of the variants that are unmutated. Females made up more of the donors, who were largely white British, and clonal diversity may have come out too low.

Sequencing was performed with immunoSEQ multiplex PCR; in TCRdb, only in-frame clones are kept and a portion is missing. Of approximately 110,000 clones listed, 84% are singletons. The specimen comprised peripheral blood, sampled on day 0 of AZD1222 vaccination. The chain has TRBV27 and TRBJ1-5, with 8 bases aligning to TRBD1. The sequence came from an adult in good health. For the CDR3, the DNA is TGTGCCAGCCGAGCCCAGGGGGCCTTTCAGCCCCAGCATTTT. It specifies CASRAQGAFQPQHF.